These 10 T cell receptor beta chains originate from one sample sequenced in a study of shared clonotypes between healthy human individuals. Measured with immunoSEQ multiplex PCR; TCRdb has only the in-frame clones, and not every one. The data contain about 2.5 million clones, about 90% of them singletons. The sequenced material came from naive CD4+ T cells from PBMCs. Subset here: CD45RA+ positively selected. These TCRs come from a man aged 18 to 30 in good health. Some clones in this sample may be carry-over from other donors' samples.

V and J are TRBV4-2 and TRBJ2-7; 8 bases map to TRBD2. V lost 1 base to trimming and J lost 3 bases; unmatched junction nucleotides: 8. CDR1 is LGHNA, CDR2 YNFKEQ, per germline. The CDR3 extends over 16 amino acids. CDR3 residues: CASSQVSGIGGYEQYF. CDR3 nucleotides: TGTGCCAGCAGCCAAGTTAGCGGGATAGGGGGCTACGAGCAGTACTTC.

This clone has a single count. J is TRBJ1-2 and V is TRBV18; D remains unclear. CDR1 and CDR2 (germline): KGHSH, LQKENI. The CDR3 has 14 amino acids. Trimming took 8 bases from V and 3 from J, leaving 16 bases between them. The chain's CDR3 is CASAPSKGYYGYTF. The CDR3 DNA is TGTGCCAGCGCCCCCTCCAAGGGCTACTATGGCTACACCTTC.

V usage is TRBV5-1 and J usage is TRBJ2-7, with D possibly called TRBD1 or TRBD2 (5 bases each). Germline values: CDR1 SGHRS, CDR2 YFSETQ. V lost 4 bases to trimming and J lost 3 bases, with 14 bases between them. The CDR3 is 14 amino acids. The CDR3 DNA is TGCGCCAGCAGCCTCCGGGACCCACTCTACGAGCAGTACTTC. Amino acid sequence: CASSLRDPLYEQYF.

The rearrangement uses TRBV28 and TRBJ1-5; D gene uncertain. The V gene's germline CDR1 is MDHEN and CDR2 SYDVKM. The CDR3 is 14 residues long. V lost 3 bases to trimming and J lost 4 bases, with 10 bases between them. Here the CDR3 DNA reads TGTGCCAGCAGTTTTTCCCAAATTAATCAGCCCCAGCATTTT. Translated: CASSFSQINQPQHF.

As regards this clone: Other DNA sequences in this specimen translate into the identical CDR3. V is TRBV18 and J is TRBJ2-1; TRBD2 aligns across 10 bases. The ends lost 2 bases at V and 5 bases at J; junction bases unmatched: 3. This CDR3 contains 15 residues. Germline V lookup: CDR1 KGHSH, CDR2 LQKENI. The CDR3 bases are TGTGCCAGCTCACCAAGGCTAGCGGGGGACAATGAGCAGTTCTTC. Protein sequence: CASSPRLAGDNEQFF.

The chain is built from TRBV6-1 and TRBJ2-5; unclear D gene. CDR3 length: 13 residues. V was cut by 6 bases and J by 5 bases, with 13 bases left in between. Germline CDR1 reads MNHNS; CDR2 reads SASEGT. For the CDR3, the DNA is TGTGCCAGCAGGCTGGTCATCCTGGAGACCCAGTACTTC. Its protein is CASRLVILETQYF.

This clone was observed once. The V and J genes are TRBV9 and TRBJ2-7; weak D call: TRBD1 (5 bases). The CDR3 runs to 11 residues. V dropped 3 bases and J dropped 12 bases, with 13 bases sitting between them. Germline V CDR1 and CDR2: SGDLS, YYNGEE. DNA of the CDR3: TGTGCCAGCAGCGGATACAGGTTGCCGTACTTC. The encoded protein is CASSGYRLPYF.

The chain has TRBV29-1 and TRBJ2-1, with 7 bases aligning to TRBD1. CDR3 length equals 12 residues. The J segment lost 8 bases and the V segment lost 6 bases, leaving 7 bases of the junction unmatched. The germline gives CDR1 SQVTM, CDR2 ANQGSEA. CDR3 loop: CSVQQGSDEQFF. CDR3 nucleotides: TGCAGCGTGCAACAGGGGTCGGATGAGCAGTTCTTC.

The J gene is TRBJ1-2, the V gene TRBV30; 10 nucleotides line up with TRBD1. Trimming at V came to 4 bases and at J to 8 bases, leaving 7 bases not matched to a gene. The CDR3 sequence is 13 residues long. Germline V CDR1 and CDR2: GTSNPN, SVGIG (reference sequence). The CDR3 bases are TGTGCCTGGATCTCGACAGGGGGCGGGGGCTACACCTTC. Residues: CAWISTGGGGYTF.

Of note for this clone: One end of the junction varies from germline; a read error may be responsible. Within the sample, other DNA sequences also encode this same CDR3. This sequence joins TRBV29-1 and TRBJ1-1; 7 nucleotides align to TRBD1. This CDR3 spans 15 amino acids. The V gene's germline CDR1 is SQVTM and CDR2 ANQGSEA. In DNA, the CDR3 is TGTAGCGTTCTCCCCTTTACAGGGGATAACACTGAAGCTTTCTTT. As protein: CSVLPFTGDNTEAFF.